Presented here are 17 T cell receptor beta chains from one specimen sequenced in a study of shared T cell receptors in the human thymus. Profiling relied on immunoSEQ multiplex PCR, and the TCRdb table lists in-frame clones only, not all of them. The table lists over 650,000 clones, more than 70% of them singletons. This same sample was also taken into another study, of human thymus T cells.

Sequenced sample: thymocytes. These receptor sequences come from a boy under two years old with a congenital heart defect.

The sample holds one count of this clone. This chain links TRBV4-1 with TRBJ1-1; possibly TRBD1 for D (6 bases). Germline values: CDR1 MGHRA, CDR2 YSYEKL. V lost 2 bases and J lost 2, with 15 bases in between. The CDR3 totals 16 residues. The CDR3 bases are TGCGCCAGCAGCCAACATCACGGACAGTCAAACACTGAAGCTTTCTTT. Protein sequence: CASSQHHGQSNTEAFF.

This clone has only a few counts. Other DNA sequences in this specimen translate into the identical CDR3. CDR3 in DNA: TGTGCCAGCAGCTTAACTCAATCCTACGAGCAGTACTTC. Protein: CASSLTQSYEQYF. The chain combines TRBV11-2 with TRBJ2-7; no clear D. V lost 2 bases and J lost 1, with 6 bases in between. Germline-derived CDR1 and CDR2 are SGHAT and FQNNGV. The CDR3 covers 13 residues.

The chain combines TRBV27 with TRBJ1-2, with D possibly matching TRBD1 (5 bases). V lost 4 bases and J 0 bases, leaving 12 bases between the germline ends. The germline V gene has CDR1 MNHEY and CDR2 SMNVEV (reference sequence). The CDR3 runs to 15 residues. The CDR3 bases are TGTGCCAGCAGTTCCTACAGGAGACCTAACTATGGCTACACCTTC. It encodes CASSSYRRPNYGYTF.

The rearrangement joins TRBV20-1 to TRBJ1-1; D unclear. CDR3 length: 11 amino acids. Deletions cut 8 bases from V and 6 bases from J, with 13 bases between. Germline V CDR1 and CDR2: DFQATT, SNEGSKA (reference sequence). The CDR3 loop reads CSNSRRPEAFF. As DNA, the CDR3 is TGCAGTAACTCACGGAGGCCTGAAGCTTTCTTT.

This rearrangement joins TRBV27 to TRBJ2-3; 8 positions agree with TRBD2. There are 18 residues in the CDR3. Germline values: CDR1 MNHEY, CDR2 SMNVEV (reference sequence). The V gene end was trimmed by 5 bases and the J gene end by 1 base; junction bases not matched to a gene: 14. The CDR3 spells CASSHIPSGRGGTDTQYF. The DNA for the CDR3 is TGTGCCAGCAGTCATATCCCCAGCGGGAGAGGGGGCACAGATACGCAGTATTTT.

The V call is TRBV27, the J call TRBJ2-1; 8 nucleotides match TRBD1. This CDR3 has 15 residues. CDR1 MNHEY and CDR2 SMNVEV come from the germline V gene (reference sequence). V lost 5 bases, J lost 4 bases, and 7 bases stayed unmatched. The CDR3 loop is CASSPSGGTYNEQFF. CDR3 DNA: TGTGCCAGCAGTCCATCAGGGGGCACGTACAATGAGCAGTTCTTC.

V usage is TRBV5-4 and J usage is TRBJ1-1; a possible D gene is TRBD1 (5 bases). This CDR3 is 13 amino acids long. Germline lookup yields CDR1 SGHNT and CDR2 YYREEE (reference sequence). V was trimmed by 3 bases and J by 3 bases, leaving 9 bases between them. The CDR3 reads CASSSGYHTEAFF. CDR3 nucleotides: TGTGCCAGCAGCTCAGGGTACCACACTGAAGCTTTCTTT.

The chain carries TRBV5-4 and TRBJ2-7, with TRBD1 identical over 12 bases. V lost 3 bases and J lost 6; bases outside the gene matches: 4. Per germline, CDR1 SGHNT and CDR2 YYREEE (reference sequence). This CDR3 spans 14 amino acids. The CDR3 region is CASSSGQGAREQYF. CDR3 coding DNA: TGTGCCAGCAGCTCGGGACAGGGGGCGCGCGAGCAGTACTTC.

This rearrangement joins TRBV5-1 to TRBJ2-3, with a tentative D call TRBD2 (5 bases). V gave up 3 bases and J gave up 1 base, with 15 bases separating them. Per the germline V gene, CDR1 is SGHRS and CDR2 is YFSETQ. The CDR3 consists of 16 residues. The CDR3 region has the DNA TGCGCCAGCAGCTCCGGAGGCGGATCTGGCACAGATACGCAGTATTTT. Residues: CASSSGGGSGTDTQYF.

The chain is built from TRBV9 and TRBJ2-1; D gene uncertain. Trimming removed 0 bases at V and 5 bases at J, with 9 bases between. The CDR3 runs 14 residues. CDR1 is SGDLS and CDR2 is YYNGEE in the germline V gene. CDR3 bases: TGTGCCAGCAGCGTAGTTCCGGTGAACAATGAGCAGTTCTTC. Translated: CASSVVPVNNEQFF. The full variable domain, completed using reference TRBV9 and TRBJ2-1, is DSGVTQTPKHLITATGQRVTLRCSPRSGDLSVYWYQQSLDQGLQFLIQYYNGEERAKGNILERFSAQQFPDLHSELNLSSLELGDSALYFCASSVVPVNNEQFFGPGTRLTVL.

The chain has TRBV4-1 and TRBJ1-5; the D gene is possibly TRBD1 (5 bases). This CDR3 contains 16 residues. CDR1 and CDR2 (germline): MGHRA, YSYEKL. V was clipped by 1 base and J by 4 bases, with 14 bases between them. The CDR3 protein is CASSQVVLGGNQPQHF. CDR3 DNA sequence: TGCGCCAGCAGCCAAGTAGTACTCGGGGGGAATCAGCCCCAGCATTTT.

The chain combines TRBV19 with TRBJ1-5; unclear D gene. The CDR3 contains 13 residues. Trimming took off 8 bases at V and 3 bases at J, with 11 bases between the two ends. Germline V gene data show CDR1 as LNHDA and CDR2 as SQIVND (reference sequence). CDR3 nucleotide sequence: TGTGCCAGTCGGGGTTTTGACAATCAGCCCCAGCATTTT. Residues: CASRGFDNQPQHF. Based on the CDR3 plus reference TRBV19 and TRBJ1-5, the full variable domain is DGGITQSPKYLFRKEGQNVTLSCEQNLNHDAMYWYRQDPGQGLRLIYYSQIVNDFQKGDIAEGYSVSREKKESFPLTVTSAQKNPTAFYLCASRGFDNQPQHFGDGTRLSIL.

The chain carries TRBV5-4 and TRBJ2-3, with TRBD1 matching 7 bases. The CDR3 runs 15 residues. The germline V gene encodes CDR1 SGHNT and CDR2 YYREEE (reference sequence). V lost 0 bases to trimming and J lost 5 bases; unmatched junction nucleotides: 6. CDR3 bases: TGTGCCAGCAGCTTGGAAGGGGGCGCGGAAGATACGCAGTATTTT. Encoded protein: CASSLEGGAEDTQYF.

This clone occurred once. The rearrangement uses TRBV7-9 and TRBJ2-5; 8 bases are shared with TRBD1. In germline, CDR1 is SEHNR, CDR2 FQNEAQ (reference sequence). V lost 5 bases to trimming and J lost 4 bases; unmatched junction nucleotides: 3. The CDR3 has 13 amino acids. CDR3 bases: TGTGCCAGCAGCACAGGACAGGGAGAGACCCAGTACTTC. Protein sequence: CASSTGQGETQYF.

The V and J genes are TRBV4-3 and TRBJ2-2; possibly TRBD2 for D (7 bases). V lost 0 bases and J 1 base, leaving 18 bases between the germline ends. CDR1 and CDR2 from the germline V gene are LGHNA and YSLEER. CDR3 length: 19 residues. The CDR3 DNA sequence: TGCGCCAGCAGCCAAGAAGCTGGGTGGGAGGGGGAGAACACCGGGGAGCTGTTTTTT. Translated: CASSQEAGWEGENTGELFF.

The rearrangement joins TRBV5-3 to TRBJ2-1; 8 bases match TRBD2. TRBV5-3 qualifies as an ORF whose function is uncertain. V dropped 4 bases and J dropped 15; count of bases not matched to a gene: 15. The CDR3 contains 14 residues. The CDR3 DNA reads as TGTGCCAGAAGCAGTCGCGTACGGCGGGGGGTTAGGTTCTTC. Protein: CARSSRVRRGVRFF.

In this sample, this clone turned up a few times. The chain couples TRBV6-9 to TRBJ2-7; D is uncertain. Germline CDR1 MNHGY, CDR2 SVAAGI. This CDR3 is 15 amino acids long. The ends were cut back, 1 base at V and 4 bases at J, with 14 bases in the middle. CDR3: CASSYFGAAHYEQYF. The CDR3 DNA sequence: TGTGCCAGCAGTTATTTCGGAGCAGCTCATTACGAGCAGTACTTC.